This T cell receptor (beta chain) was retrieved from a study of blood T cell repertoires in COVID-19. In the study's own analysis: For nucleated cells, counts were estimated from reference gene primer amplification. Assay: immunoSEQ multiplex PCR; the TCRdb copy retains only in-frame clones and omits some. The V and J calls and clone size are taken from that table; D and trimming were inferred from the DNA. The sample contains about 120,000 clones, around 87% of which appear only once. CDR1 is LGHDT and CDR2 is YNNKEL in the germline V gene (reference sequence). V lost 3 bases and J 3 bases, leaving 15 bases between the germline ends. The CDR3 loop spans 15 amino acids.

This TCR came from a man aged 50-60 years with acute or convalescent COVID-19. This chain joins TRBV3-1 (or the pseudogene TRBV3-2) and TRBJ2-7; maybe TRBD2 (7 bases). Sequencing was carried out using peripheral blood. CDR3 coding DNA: TGTGCCAGCAGCCATCTGGGGGGGGCCCACTACGAGCAGTACTTC. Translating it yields CASSHLGGAHYEQYF.